This TCR beta chain was identified in a study of T cells in Graves' hyperthyroidism and ophthalmopathy. General study results and limits: In blood, most of the thyroid clonotypes expanded above 0.001 were also present.

This clonotype was seen many times. The antigen is undetermined. RNA transcripts provided the source from which TCR beta CDR3 regions were amplified. When the TCR CDR3 underwent first-round RT-PCR, the HTBI primer set was used. TCRdb independently ran MiXCR on the multiplex PCR reads; one entry per CDR3 protein. The repertoire consists of 250,000 to 350,000 distinct CDR3 sequences, with approximately 17% occurring once and the leading ten covering approximately 60%. The study left out patients who had uncontrolled infection, other autoimmune disease, pregnancy or lactation. Per germline, CDR1 DFQATT and CDR2 SNEGSKA (reference sequence). The CDR3 sequence is 14 residues long. V shed 6 bases, J shed 3 bases, and the junction held 11 bases outside the gene matches.

The sequence derives from a woman in her fifties or sixties with Graves' ophthalmopathy. Sequencing used blood. The rearrangement joins TRBV20-1 to TRBJ2-7, with 7 bases aligning to TRBD2. The DNA for the CDR3 is TGCAGTGCCGTAGCTCCCGGGACTAACTACGAGCAGTACTTC. Amino acid sequence: CSAVAPGTNYEQYF.